Below, 11 T cell receptor beta chains from the same sample are listed, as sequenced in a study of T cell clonality in common variable immunodeficiency. The method was immunoSEQ multiplex PCR; TCRdb's version includes in-frame clones alone and lacks a portion of them. The specimen has 15,000 to 20,000 clones, none found just once. These receptors have no known antigen. Regarding the study as a whole: Fewer deletions and N-nucleotide insertions were reportedly seen in common variable immunodeficiency TCR beta sequences.

The sequenced material came from peripheral blood mononuclear cells. All receptors come from a human donor with common variable immunodeficiency.

This clone is deemed medium-sized. The observed sequence ends 3 residues before the CDR3 terminus, with the missing tail filled in from the germline J gene. The V call is TRBV11-2, the J call TRBJ2-7, with 8 nucleotides matching TRBD2. This CDR3 is 14 amino acids long. Germline V gene sequence: CDR1 SGHAT, CDR2 FQNNGV. The V segment lost 6 bases and the J segment 0 bases; nucleotides outside the gene matches: 4. CDR3 DNA, as far as it was read: TGTGCCAGCAGATCCGGGACTAGCTCCTACGAG. This sequence encodes CASRSGTSSYE. The entire CDR3 protein reads CASRSGTSSYEQYF.

Notes on this clone: The read terminates 3 residues ahead of where the CDR3 ends, so the germline J gene completes it. The V call is TRBV18, the J call TRBJ2-1, with a weak D call TRBD1 (6 bases). The CDR3 spans 15 residues. V gave up 3 bases and J gave up 2 bases, with 11 bases separating them. The germline V gene encodes CDR1 KGHSH and CDR2 LQKENI. The CDR3 here is CASSPPGHPYNEQFF. CDR3 bases read: TGTGCCAGCTCACCCCCGGGACACCCCTACAATGAG.

This clone was seen a few times. The CDR3 bases that were read are TGTGCCAGTAGCCTCGAGGGCAGGGGCCACGAG. This encodes CASSLEGRGHE. The CDR3 in its entirety is CASSLEGRGHEQYF. V is TRBV19 and J is TRBJ2-7; a possible D gene is TRBD1 (6 bases). Read coverage stops 3 residues before the CDR3 terminus; the germline J gene supplies the remainder. The CDR3 length is 14 residues. Germline lookup yields CDR1 LNHDA and CDR2 SQIVND (reference sequence). V lost 6 bases and J lost 5, with 17 bases in between. Full variable domain (outside the CDR3, taken from reference TRBV19 and TRBJ2-7): DGGITQSPKYLFRKEGQNVTLSCEQNLNHDAMYWYRQDPGQGLRLIYYSQIVNDFQKGDIAEGYSVSREKKESFPLTVTSAQKNPTAFYLCASSLEGRGHEQYFGPGTRLTVT.

In the case of this clone: With the read ending 3 residues before the CDR3 end, the germline J gene is used to fill in that end. The rearrangement links TRBV7-3 to TRBJ1-2; a weak D match, TRBD1 (6 bases). V lost 1 base and J 5 bases, leaving 11 bases between the germline ends. From germline, CDR1 is SGHTA and CDR2 FQGTGA. CDR3 length equals 14 residues. The CDR3 DNA, read in part, is TGTGCCAGCAGCTTAAGTCAGGGGAATTATGGC. It codes for CASSLSQGNYG. In full, the CDR3 reads CASSLSQGNYGYTF.

This clone came up a few times. Read data end 3 residues before the CDR3 end; the end is taken from the germline J gene. The rearrangement links TRBV10-2 to TRBJ2-7; no clear D gene. CDR3 size: 12 residues. V was pared by 5 bases and J by 4 bases, with 9 bases between. Germline CDR1 and CDR2: WSHSY and SAAADI. The part of the CDR3 DNA that was read is TGCGCCAGCAGTCTCCTCGGGTACGAG. This codes for CASSLLGYE. The CDR3 as a whole reads CASSLLGYEQYF.

A few counts support this clone. From the germline J gene comes the end of the CDR3, since the read stops 3 residues before it. The rearrangement joins TRBV7-2 to TRBJ1-2, with 7 bases that match TRBD1. V lost 6 bases and J lost 5; bases outside the gene matches: 3. Germline values: CDR1 SGHTA, CDR2 FQGNSA. The CDR3 consists of 12 residues. The CDR3 bases that were read are TGTGCCAGCAGTCCAGGGGGATATGGC. It codes for CASSPGGYG. The complete CDR3 reads CASSPGGYGYTF. Full variable domain (outside the CDR3, taken from reference TRBV7-2 and TRBJ1-2): GAGVSQSPSNKVTEKGKDVELRCDPISGHTALYWYRQSLGQGLEFLIYFQGNSAPDKSGLPSDRFSAERTGGSVSTLTIQRTQQEDSAVYLCASSPGGYGYTFGSGTRLTVV.

At least ten counts were recorded for this clone. The read ends 3 residues early relative to the CDR3; the germline J gene fills the gap. This rearrangement joins TRBV15 to TRBJ2-7; 7 bases agree with TRBD1. CDR1 and CDR2 (germline): LNHNV, YYDKDF (reference sequence). The CDR3 contains 14 residues. The trim removed 5 bases at V and 3 bases at J, leaving 7 bases unmatched. CDR3 DNA (partial): TGTGCCACCAGCGGGTTGACAGGGAGCTACGAG. Translated, it gives CATSGLTGSYE. The entire CDR3 protein reads CATSGLTGSYEQYF.

In the case of this clone: With the read ending 3 residues before the CDR3 end, the germline J gene is used to fill in that end. The rearrangement joins TRBV7-9 to TRBJ1-2; perhaps TRBD1 as D (5 bases). The ends were cut back, 9 bases at V and 6 bases at J, with 17 bases in the middle. This CDR3 has 13 amino acids. The germline V gene encodes CDR1 SEHNR and CDR2 FQNEAQ (reference sequence). CDR3 DNA, as far as it was read: TGTGCCAGTTGGAGGCTCACAGGCCATGGC. Its protein product is CASWRLTGHG. From start to end, the CDR3 is CASWRLTGHGYTF.

This clone was recorded at least ten times. Read data end 3 residues before the CDR3 end; the end is taken from the germline J gene. The chain couples TRBV19 to TRBJ2-3; 15 nucleotides line up with TRBD2. After removal of 5 bases from V and 4 bases from J, the junction contained 4 bases not matched to a gene. The CDR3 has 16 amino acids. Germline CDR1 LNHDA, CDR2 SQIVND (reference sequence). Here the CDR3 reads CASSPGLAGGPDTQYF. CDR3 DNA (partial): TGTGCCAGTAGTCCGGGACTAGCGGGAGGCCCAGATACG.

This clone was seen at least ten times. The read ends 3 residues early relative to the CDR3; the germline J gene fills the gap. The chain couples TRBV6-2 or TRBV6-3 to TRBJ2-3, with TRBD2 matching 14 bases. CDR1 and CDR2 (germline): MNHEY, SVGEGT. V gave up 6 bases and J gave up 3 bases; unmatched junction bases: 2. CDR3 length: 15 amino acids. CDR3: CASSWTSGRTDTQYF. Incomplete CDR3 DNA: TGTGCCAGCAGCTGGACTAGCGGGAGGACAGATACG.

To note about this clone: The read falls 3 residues short of the CDR3 end, and the missing part is taken from the germline J gene. The chain carries TRBV6-2 or TRBV6-3 and TRBJ2-7; tentatively, D is TRBD1 or TRBD2 (5 bases each). In germline, CDR1 is MNHEY, CDR2 SVGEGT. V gave up 5 bases and J gave up 4 bases, with 21 bases separating them. The CDR3 has 16 amino acids. CDR3 bases read: TGTGCCAGCAGTACCCCCGACGAGGGGCTGGAATACGAG. Its translation is CASSTPDEGLEYE. The whole CDR3 protein is CASSTPDEGLEYEQYF.